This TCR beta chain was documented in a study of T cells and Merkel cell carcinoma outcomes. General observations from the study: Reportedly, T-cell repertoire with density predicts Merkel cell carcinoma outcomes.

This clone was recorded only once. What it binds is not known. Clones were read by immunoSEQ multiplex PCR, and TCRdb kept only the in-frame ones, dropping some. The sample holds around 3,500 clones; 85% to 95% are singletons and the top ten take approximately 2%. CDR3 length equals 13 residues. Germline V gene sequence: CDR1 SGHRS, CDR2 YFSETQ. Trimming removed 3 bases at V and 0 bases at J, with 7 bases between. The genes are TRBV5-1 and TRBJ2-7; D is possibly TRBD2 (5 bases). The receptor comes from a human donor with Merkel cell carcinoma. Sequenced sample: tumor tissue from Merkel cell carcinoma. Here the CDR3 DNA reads TGCGCCAGCAGCTGGCGGGCCTCCTACGAGCAGTACTTC. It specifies CASSWRASYEQYF.